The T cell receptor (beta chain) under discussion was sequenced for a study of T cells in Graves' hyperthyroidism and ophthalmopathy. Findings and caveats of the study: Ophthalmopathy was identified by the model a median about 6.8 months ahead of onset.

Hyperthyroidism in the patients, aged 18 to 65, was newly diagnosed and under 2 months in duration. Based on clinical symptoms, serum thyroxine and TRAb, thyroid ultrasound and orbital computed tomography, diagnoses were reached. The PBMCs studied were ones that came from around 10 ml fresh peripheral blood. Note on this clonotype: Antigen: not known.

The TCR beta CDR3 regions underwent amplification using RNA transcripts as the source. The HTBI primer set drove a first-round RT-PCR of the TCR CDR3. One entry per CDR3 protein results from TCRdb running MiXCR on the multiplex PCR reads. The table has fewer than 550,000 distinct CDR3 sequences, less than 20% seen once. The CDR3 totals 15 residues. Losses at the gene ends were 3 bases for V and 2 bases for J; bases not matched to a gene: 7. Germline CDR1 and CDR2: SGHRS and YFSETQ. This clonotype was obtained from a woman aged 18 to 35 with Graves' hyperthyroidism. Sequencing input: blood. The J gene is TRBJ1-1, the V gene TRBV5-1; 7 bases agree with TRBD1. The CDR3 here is CASSYRGGGNTEAFF. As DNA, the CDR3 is TGCGCCAGCAGCTATCGCGGAGGGGGCAACACTGAAGCTTTCTTT.